Listed below are T cell receptor beta chains from one sample, sequenced in a study of cytomegalovirus exposure and HLA in healthy donors. Repertoires were generated with immunoSEQ multiplex PCR, while TCRdb's copy carries only in-frame clones and drops some. The sample lists more than 90,000 clones, more than 60% seen once, with approximately 9.2% in the top ten. Sequencing input: PBMCs. Source of these receptors: a human donor in good health. CDR3s include the opening cysteine and the closing phenylalanine or tryptophan. Fields, in order: V gene, J gene, CDR3 protein.

v_gene: TRBV4-1
j_gene: NA
CDR3aa: CASSPPGQGKSYEQYF

v_gene: TRBV30
j_gene: TRBJ1-6
CDR3aa: CAWSMTVASYNSPLHF

v_gene: TRBV27
j_gene: TRBJ1-1
CDR3aa: CASSLWGQGSTEAFF

v_gene: TRBV30
j_gene: TRBJ2-5
CDR3aa: CAWSVFGGTPQETQYF

v_gene: TRBV7-9
j_gene: TRBJ2-1
CDR3aa: CASSLGQALNRFF

v_gene: TRBV5-5
j_gene: TRBJ1-5
CDR3aa: CASSLDLGPQPQHF

v_gene: TRBV4-1
j_gene: TRBJ2-5
CDR3aa: CASSQDKLAGFLQETQYF

v_gene: TRBV6-4
j_gene: TRBJ1-2
CDR3aa: CASGEKQKGQGVGYGYTF

v_gene: TRBV10-1
j_gene: TRBJ1-2
CDR3aa: CASSEGQSYGYTF

v_gene: TRBV6-1
j_gene: TRBJ2-1
CDR3aa: CASSEGREVYEQFF

v_gene: TRBV6-1
j_gene: TRBJ2-3
CDR3aa: CASSERPSGGSTDTQYF

v_gene: TRBV19
j_gene: TRBJ1-4
CDR3aa: CASRQLTGVNEKLFF

v_gene: TRBV13
j_gene: TRBJ1-2
CDR3aa: CASSLDGRPNYGYTF

v_gene: TRBV6-6
j_gene: TRBJ2-3
CDR3aa: CASSYGPGGRGDTQYF

v_gene: TRBV2
j_gene: TRBJ1-4
CDR3aa: CASSGRDSLATNEKLFF

v_gene: TRBV5-1
j_gene: TRBJ2-1
CDR3aa: CASRSTSGRYNEQFF

v_gene: TRBV9
j_gene: TRBJ2-2
CDR3aa: CASSPLPGELFF

v_gene: TRBV4-1
j_gene: TRBJ1-4
CDR3aa: CASSQAGTGDEKLFF

v_gene: TRBV5-4
j_gene: TRBJ1-3
CDR3aa: CAGKQGGGNTIYF

v_gene: TRBV6-5
j_gene: TRBJ1-2
CDR3aa: CASSFGHGNYGYTF

v_gene: TRBV5-1
j_gene: TRBJ1-5
CDR3aa: CASSLTGTANQPQHF

v_gene: TRBV6-5
j_gene: TRBJ1-1
CDR3aa: CASSSPVFVGGAFF

v_gene: TRBV7-9
j_gene: TRBJ1-1
CDR3aa: CASSLVQGMNTEAFF

v_gene: TRBV6-5
j_gene: TRBJ2-7
CDR3aa: CASSISTGTPYEQYF

v_gene: TRBV10-2
j_gene: TRBJ1-5
CDR3aa: CASRSREDLGISNQPQHF

v_gene: TRBV7-9
j_gene: TRBJ2-5
CDR3aa: CASSPTSGGRFKTQYF

v_gene: TRBV6-1
j_gene: TRBJ1-2
CDR3aa: CASSEAADYGYTF

v_gene: TRBV5-4
j_gene: TRBJ1-1
CDR3aa: CASLSSGVGTEAFF

v_gene: TRBV27
j_gene: TRBJ2-7
CDR3aa: CASAPGTQASEQYF

v_gene: TRBV4-1
j_gene: TRBJ1-1
CDR3aa: CASSARQTGLNTEAFF

v_gene: TRBV9
j_gene: TRBJ1-2
CDR3aa: CASSVVGRPEGDGYTF

v_gene: TRBV18
j_gene: TRBJ2-7
CDR3aa: CASSPWTEPHRYEQYF

v_gene: TRBV2
j_gene: TRBJ1-4
CDR3aa: CASRDDTEKLFF

v_gene: TRBV7-9
j_gene: NA
CDR3aa: CASSLRGPSGSHEQYF

v_gene: TRBV5-1
j_gene: TRBJ2-7
CDR3aa: CASSLSKDTQQYF

v_gene: TRBV7-2
j_gene: TRBJ2-3
CDR3aa: CASSLLAGESDTQYF

v_gene: TRBV19
j_gene: TRBJ2-3
CDR3aa: CASSNGGTDTQYF

v_gene: TRBV7-9
j_gene: TRBJ2-5
CDR3aa: CASSLGAGQQETQYF

v_gene: TRBV5-1
j_gene: TRBJ2-6
CDR3aa: CASSPQGLANVLTF

v_gene: TRBV7-2
j_gene: TRBJ1-2
CDR3aa: CASSSTTGYGGYTF

v_gene: TRBV18
j_gene: TRBJ1-1
CDR3aa: CASSAKGASEAFF

v_gene: TRBV19
j_gene: TRBJ2-3
CDR3aa: CASSRGRGLDTQYF

v_gene: TRBV5-6
j_gene: TRBJ2-7
CDR3aa: CASSWTGGVYEQYF

v_gene: TRBV5-1
j_gene: TRBJ2-7
CDR3aa: CASSLVAGTYEQYF

v_gene: TRBV11-1
j_gene: TRBJ2-7
CDR3aa: CASSLGDSSYEQYF

v_gene: TRBV29-1
j_gene: TRBJ2-1
CDR3aa: CSVVPFGQAGYNEQFF

v_gene: TRBV9
j_gene: TRBJ1-3
CDR3aa: CASSVGGGPGNTIYF

v_gene: TRBV9
j_gene: TRBJ2-2
CDR3aa: CASSAGTSNTGELFF

v_gene: TRBV6-4
j_gene: TRBJ2-3
CDR3aa: CASSESGGRDTQYF

v_gene: TRBV5-1
j_gene: TRBJ2-3
CDR3aa: CASSGTAPTDTQYF

v_gene: TRBV11-2
j_gene: TRBJ2-3
CDR3aa: CASSGGGLAVTDTQYF

v_gene: TRBV7-8
j_gene: TRBJ1-2
CDR3aa: CASSLTQGQGIGGYTF